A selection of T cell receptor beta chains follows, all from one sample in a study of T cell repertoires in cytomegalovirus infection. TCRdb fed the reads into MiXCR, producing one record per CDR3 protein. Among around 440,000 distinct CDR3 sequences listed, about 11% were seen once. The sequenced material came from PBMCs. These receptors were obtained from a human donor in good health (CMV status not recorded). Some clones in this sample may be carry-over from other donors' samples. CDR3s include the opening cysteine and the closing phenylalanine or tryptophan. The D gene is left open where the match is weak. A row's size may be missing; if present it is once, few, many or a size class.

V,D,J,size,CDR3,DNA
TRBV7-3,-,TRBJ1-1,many,CASSPASTENTEAFF,TGTGCCAGCAGCCCCGCCTCGACAGAGAACACTGAAGCTTTCTTT
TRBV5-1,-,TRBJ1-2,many,CASSLGQSSTNYGYTF,TGCGCCAGCAGCTTAGGACAGTCAAGCACTAACTATGGCTACACCTTC
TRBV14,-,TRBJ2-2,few,CASSQVGTRSLSGELFF,TGTGCCAGCAGCCAAGTTGGCACTAGATCTCTCTCCGGGGAGCTGTTTTTT
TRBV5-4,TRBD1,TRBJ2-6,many,CASSTKRQGEGGANVLTF,TGTGCCAGCAGCACGAAGAGACAGGGTGAAGGTGGGGCCAACGTCCTGACTTTC
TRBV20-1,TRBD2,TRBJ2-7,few,CSARDIAGGKREQYF,TGCAGTGCTAGAGATATAGCGGGAGGAAAACGCGAGCAGTACTTC
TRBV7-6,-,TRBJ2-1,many,CASSYRRDNEQFF,TGTGCCAGCAGCTATCGGCGGGACAATGAGCAGTTCTTC
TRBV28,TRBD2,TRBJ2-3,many,CASSFTAGVLRGGDTQYF,TGTGCCAGCAGTTTCACAGCGGGAGTTCTAAGGGGAGGAGATACGCAGTATTTT
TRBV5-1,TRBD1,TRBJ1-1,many,CASSSGQGAAEAFF,TGCGCCAGCAGCTCAGGACAGGGTGCGGCTGAAGCTTTCTTT
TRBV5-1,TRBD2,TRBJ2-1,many,CASSDGTSGIKDEQFF,TGCGCCAGCAGCGATGGGACTAGCGGGATTAAAGATGAGCAGTTCTTC
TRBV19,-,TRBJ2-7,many,CASSMGFGYEQYF,TGTGCCAGTAGTATGGGCTTTGGCTACGAGCAGTACTTC
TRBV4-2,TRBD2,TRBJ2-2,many,CASSGVAGGPITGELFF,TGTGCCAGCAGCGGAGTAGCGGGGGGGCCGATCACCGGGGAGCTGTTTTTT
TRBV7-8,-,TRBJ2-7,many,CASSFAHLMAYEQYF,TGTGCCAGCAGCTTCGCTCATCTCATGGCCTACGAGCAGTACTTC
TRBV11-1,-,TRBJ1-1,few,CASSRINPGPYTEAFF,TGTGCCAGCAGCCGGATTAATCCAGGGCCCTACACTGAAGCTTTCTTT
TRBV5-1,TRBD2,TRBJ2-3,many,CASSLSVAGLSTDTQYF,TGCGCCAGCAGCTTGTCGGTAGCGGGGCTGAGCACAGATACGCAGTATTTT
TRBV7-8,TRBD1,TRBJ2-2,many,CASSYSERGRNTGELFF,TGTGCCAGCAGCTACAGCGAGAGGGGGCGGAACACCGGGGAGCTGTTTTTT
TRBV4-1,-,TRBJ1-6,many,CASSQGPRGQRYSPLHF,TGCGCCAGCAGCCAAGGGCCTCGGGGCCAGCGCTATTCACCCCTCCACTTT
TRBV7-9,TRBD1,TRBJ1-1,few,CASSHPPGGRTEAFF,TGTGCCAGCAGTCATCCTCCAGGGGGTCGCACTGAAGCTTTCTTT
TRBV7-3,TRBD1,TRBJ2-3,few,CASSPWTGGADTQYF,TGTGCCAGCAGCCCTTGGACAGGGGGCGCAGATACGCAGTATTTT
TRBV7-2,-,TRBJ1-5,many,CASSLHLGTNNQPQHF,TGTGCCAGCAGCTTACATCTCGGGACAAATAATCAGCCCCAGCATTTT
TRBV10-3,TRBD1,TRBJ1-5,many,CAISELARGNNQPQHF,TGTGCCATCAGTGAGTTGGCCAGGGGGAACAATCAGCCCCAGCATTTT
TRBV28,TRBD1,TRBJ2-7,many,CASIPSGTASYEQYF,TGTGCCAGCATACCCTCCGGGACAGCGTCCTACGAGCAGTACTTC
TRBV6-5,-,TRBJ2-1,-,CASSYWDGSYNEQFF,TGTGCCAGCAGTTACTGGGATGGCTCCTACAATGAGCAGTTCTTC
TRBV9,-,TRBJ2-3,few,CASSVLWTDTQYF,TGTGCCAGCAGCGTCCTCTGGACGGATACGCAGTATTTT
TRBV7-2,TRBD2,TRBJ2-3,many,CASSSFSGRSTDTQYF,TGTGCCAGCAGCTCCTTTAGCGGGAGAAGTACAGATACGCAGTATTTT
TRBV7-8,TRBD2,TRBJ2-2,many,CASSIAGEGELFF,TGTGCCAGCAGCATAGCGGGGGAGGGGGAGCTGTTTTTT
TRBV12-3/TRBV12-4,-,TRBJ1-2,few,CASSFVPAVLGGYTF,TGTGCCAGCAGTTTTGTTCCGGCGGTTTTAGGAGGCTACACCTTC
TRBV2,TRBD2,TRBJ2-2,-,CASSGEREGELFF,TGTGCCAGCAGTGGTGAGCGGGAGGGGGAGCTGTTTTTT
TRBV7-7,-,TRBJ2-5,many,CASSFSGRAQETQYF,TGTGCTAGCAGCTTTAGCGGAAGAGCCCAAGAGACCCAGTACTTC
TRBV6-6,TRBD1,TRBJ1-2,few,CASSYETGGAGDGYTF,TGTGCCAGCAGTTACGAGACAGGGGGCGCCGGGGATGGCTACACCTTC
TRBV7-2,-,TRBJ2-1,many,CASSLGLGLWFF,TGTGCCAGCAGCTTAGGTTTAGGACTTTGGTTCTTC
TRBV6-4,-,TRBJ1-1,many,CASSATANTEAFF,TGTGCCAGCAGTGCCACGGCGAACACTGAAGCTTTCTTT
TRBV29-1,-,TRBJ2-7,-,CSVQDSVGYEQYF,TGCAGCGTGCAGGACTCCGTCGGGTACGAGCAGTACTTC
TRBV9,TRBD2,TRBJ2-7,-,CASSVGGAGEYEQYF,TGTGCCAGCAGCGTAGGTGGCGCGGGAGAGTACGAGCAGTACTTC
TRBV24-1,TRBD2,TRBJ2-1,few,CATSDLSSGPQFF,TGTGCCACCAGTGATTTATCTAGCGGGCCGCAGTTCTTC